This T cell receptor beta chain was captured by sequencing in a study of blood T cell repertoires in COVID-19. Study as a whole: There were acute and convalescent COVID-19 samples, and they came from the United States, Italy and Spain. The cDNA or gDNA used as material had been derived from T cells, B-cell-depleted T cells, or PBMCs.

This CDR3 has 14 amino acids. The V end lost 0 bases, the J end lost 5 bases, and 11 bases lay between the germline ends. Germline V CDR1 and CDR2: SGHNT, YYREEE (reference sequence). Clones were sequenced by immunoSEQ multiplex PCR, and TCRdb holds only the in-frame ones, with some missing. The table includes approximately 54,000 clones, roughly 84% detected once. The sequencing input was peripheral blood. The TCR originated in a man aged 80 or over with active COVID-19. This chain links TRBV5-4 with TRBJ1-2; a weak D match, TRBD1 (6 bases). CDR3 DNA sequence: TGTGCCAGCAGCTTGGATTGGACAGCTTATGGCTACACCTTC. Encoded protein: CASSLDWTAYGYTF.